The 30 T cell receptor beta chains below were found in one sample sequenced in a study of response to subunit inactivated influenza vaccine. One entry per CDR3 protein results from TCRdb running MiXCR on the RT-PCR reads. The profile shows 530,000 or so distinct CDR3 sequences, 12% of them singletons. The sequencing here drew on PBMCs from blood, taken on the day of vaccination. These receptors all stem from a man aged 50 to 59 who received an inactivated influenza vaccine.

The chain links TRBV7-2 to TRBJ2-7; possibly TRBD1 or TRBD2 for D (5 bases each). The CDR3 is made up of 14 amino acids. Germline CDR1 is SGHTA and CDR2 is FQGNSA. Trimming took off 5 bases at V and 2 bases at J, with 13 bases between the two ends. CDR3 DNA sequence: TGTGCCAGCAGCCAAGGGACGAAAGCCTACGAGCAGTACTTC. Its protein product is CASSQGTKAYEQYF.

CDR3 protein: CAISVSAGDNSPLHF. The CDR3 coding sequence is TGTGCCATCAGTGTTTCGGCAGGGGATAATTCACCCCTCCACTTT. The chain has TRBV10-3 and TRBJ1-6, with D tentatively TRBD1 (6 bases). The germline CDR1 and CDR2 sequences are ENHRY and SYGVKD. Between the trimmed V and J ends, which lost 4 bases and 5 bases, there was a span of 12 bases. This CDR3 region has 15 residues.

The rearrangement uses TRBV7-2 and TRBJ2-2; no definite D call. The CDR3 is made up of 15 amino acids. V lost 6 bases and J lost 0, with 11 bases in between. Germline V CDR1 and CDR2: SGHTA, FQGNSA. CDR3 in amino acids: CASRRIGANTGELFF. The DNA of the CDR3 is TGTGCCAGCAGGAGAATAGGCGCGAACACCGGGGAGCTGTTTTTT.

This clonotype occurred a few times. The V and J genes are TRBV2 and TRBJ2-7; the match to TRBD2 covers 8 bases. From germline, CDR1 is SNHLY and CDR2 FYNNEI. After removal of 3 bases from V and 2 bases from J, the junction contained 9 bases not matched to a gene. The CDR3 has 16 residues. The CDR3 spells CASSDASGGLTYEQYF. The CDR3 coding sequence is TGTGCCAGCAGTGATGCGAGCGGGGGCCTCACCTACGAGCAGTACTTC.

This clonotype has only a few counts. The genes are TRBV7-9 and TRBJ2-1, with a weak D call TRBD1 (5 bases). CDR1 is SEHNR and CDR2 is FQNEAQ in the germline V gene (reference sequence). Between the trimmed V and J ends, which lost 4 bases and 2 bases, there was a span of 15 bases. This CDR3 is built from 16 residues. CDR3 nucleotide sequence: TGTGCCAGCAGCTCCGAGGACAATCGCCCCTACAATGAGCAGTTCTTC. Translation gives CASSSEDNRPYNEQFF.

The chain recombines TRBV10-3 with TRBJ2-7, with 9 bases matching TRBD2. Germline trimming cut 4 bases from V and 4 bases from J; bases unmatched to any gene: 11. CDR3 length: 16 residues. The germline V gene has CDR1 ENHRY and CDR2 SYGVKD. The chain's CDR3 is CAISVGLAGNGYEQYF. The CDR3 DNA sequence: TGTGCCATCAGTGTCGGCCTAGCGGGAAACGGATACGAGCAGTACTTC.

The chain recombines TRBV3-1 with TRBJ1-1; 7 nucleotides agree with TRBD1. The length of the CDR3 is 16 residues. J lost 7 bases, V lost 1 base, and 12 bases had no gene match. Germline V gene data show CDR1 as LGHDT and CDR2 as YNNKEL (reference sequence). CDR3 nucleotide sequence: TGTGCCAGCAGCCAAGCCCGGGCGGGACAGCCAATTGAAGCTTTCTTT. Its protein is CASSQARAGQPIEAFF.

This clonotype was found many times. The chain couples TRBV12-3 or TRBV12-4 to TRBJ2-7; a possible D gene is TRBD2 (6 bases). V was clipped by 6 bases and J by 4 bases, with 16 bases between them. This CDR3 is 14 amino acids long. This CDR3 reads CASSKPGLEYEQYF. As DNA, the CDR3 is TGTGCCAGCAGCAAGCCGGGACTGGAGTACGAGCAGTACTTC.

In its sample, this clonotype was seen a few times. The gene calls are TRBV9 and TRBJ2-2; tentatively, D is TRBD2 (6 bases). The germline gives CDR1 SGDLS, CDR2 YYNGEE. Trimming took 7 bases from V and 6 from J, leaving 10 bases between them. CDR3 length: 12 amino acids. CDR3 nucleotide sequence: TGTGCCAGCCGCGGGACCCCCGGGGAGCTGTTTTTT. Its translation is CASRGTPGELFF.

The chain recombines TRBV5-1 with TRBJ1-2, with a possible D match to TRBD1 (5 bases). The CDR3 contains 17 residues. V was clipped by 4 bases and J by 5 bases, with 24 bases between them. The germline V gene encodes CDR1 SGHRS and CDR2 YFSETQ. CDR3 nucleotides: TGCGCCAGCAGCCTCCGGGACCCTACTCAATACCCTTATGGCTACACCTTC. This translates into CASSLRDPTQYPYGYTF.

This clonotype was observed a few times. The rearrangement links TRBV7-8 to TRBJ2-3; the D is unclear. The CDR3 is 14 residues long. V lost 5 bases and J 4 bases, leaving 13 bases between the germline ends. CDR1 is SGHVS, CDR2 FQNEAQ, per germline. This chain's CDR3 is CASSIGASADTQYF. For the CDR3, the DNA is TGTGCCAGCAGCATAGGTGCGAGCGCAGATACGCAGTATTTT.

This clonotype has a count of ten or more. The chain combines TRBV5-6 with TRBJ2-3, with D possibly being TRBD1 (6 bases). This CDR3 has 16 residues. Trimming removed 4 bases from V and 0 bases from J, with 15 bases in between. Germline values: CDR1 SGHDT, CDR2 YYEEEE. The CDR3 protein is CASSVLRGTSTDTQYF. DNA of the CDR3: TGTGCCAGCAGCGTCCTCAGGGGTACTAGCACAGATACGCAGTATTTT.

In this sample, this clonotype turned up a few times. This chain joins TRBV5-6 and TRBJ2-7, with D tentatively TRBD1 (6 bases). V lost 1 base and J lost 2, with 13 bases in between. The CDR3 length is 15 residues. Germline V gene sequence: CDR1 SGHDT, CDR2 YYEEEE. The CDR3 is CASSLLQGTAYEQYF. The DNA of the CDR3 is TGTGCCAGCAGCTTGCTTCAGGGGACCGCCTACGAGCAGTACTTC.

The table lists this clonotype with a few counts. Mismatch with germline at one junction end may stem from a read error. The DNA of the CDR3 is TGTGCCAGCAGCGGTGGGACAGCGCGAAGCAGTCAGCCCCAGCATTTT. It translates to CASSGGTARSSQPQHF. The chain combines TRBV12-3 or TRBV12-4 with TRBJ1-5; 7 positions agree with TRBD1. This CDR3 region has 16 residues.

There are many counts of this clonotype. The chain carries TRBV7-9 and TRBJ2-2; no clear D. Trimming took off 4 bases at V and 3 bases at J, with 3 bases between the two ends. This CDR3 spans 12 amino acids. Germline loops: CDR1 SEHNR, CDR2 FQNEAQ (reference sequence). The CDR3 region is CASSSDTGELFF. DNA of the CDR3: TGTGCCAGCAGCTCGGACACCGGGGAGCTGTTTTTT.

The V and J genes are TRBV20-1 and TRBJ1-4; 9 bases line up with TRBD1. Germline-derived CDR1 and CDR2 are DFQATT and SNEGSKA (reference sequence). This CDR3 has 15 amino acids. V was pared by 5 bases and J by 7 bases, with 11 bases of the junction left unmatched. The CDR3 sequence: CSAERGQGLSEKLFF. Here the CDR3 DNA reads TGCAGTGCTGAGAGGGGACAGGGCCTTAGTGAAAAACTGTTTTTT.

The gene calls are TRBV5-1 and TRBJ2-1, with 8 bases that match TRBD1. V trimming: 1 base; J trimming: 2 bases; junction bases outside the gene matches: 5. This CDR3 contains 16 residues. The V gene's germline CDR1 is SGHRS and CDR2 YFSETQ. The CDR3 DNA is TGCGCCAGCAGCTTGCGTGGACAGGGAACCTACAATGAGCAGTTCTTC. It translates to CASSLRGQGTYNEQFF.

The chain uses TRBV6-5 and TRBJ1-1; 8 nucleotides match TRBD1. The length of the CDR3 is 15 residues. J lost 6 bases, V lost 1 base, and 7 bases had no gene match. Per germline, CDR1 MNHEY and CDR2 SVGAGI. CDR3 residues: CASSYLTGDDAEAFF. The DNA for the CDR3 is TGTGCCAGCAGTTACTTGACAGGGGACGATGCTGAAGCTTTCTTT.

The DNA for the CDR3 is TGTGCCAGCAGCTTAGAGTCAGGGGGGCTCTACGAGCAGTACTTC. Amino acids: CASSLESGGLYEQYF. The J gene is TRBJ2-7, the V gene TRBV11-2, with D tentatively TRBD1 (7 bases). The CDR3 has 15 amino acids. CDR1 SGHAT and CDR2 FQNNGV come from the germline V gene. V lost 0 bases to trimming and J lost 3 bases, with 12 bases between them.

The chain has TRBV12-3 or TRBV12-4 and TRBJ1-6; D gene ambiguous. Trimming removed 5 bases at V and 7 bases at J, with 6 bases between. CDR3 length: 12 amino acids. CDR3 DNA: TGTGCCAGCAGTAGGACCAATTCACCCCTCCACTTT. It encodes CASSRTNSPLHF.

The table lists this clonotype with many counts. The V call is TRBV5-6, the J call TRBJ2-7; D is perhaps TRBD2 (5 bases). CDR1 SGHDT and CDR2 YYEEEE come from the germline V gene. This CDR3 comprises 12 residues. Trimming cost V 3 bases and J 2 bases, with 6 bases left between them. The CDR3 coding sequence is TGTGCCAGCAGCTCCGGGGCCTACGAGCAGTACTTC. Translation: CASSSGAYEQYF.

Only a few counts were recorded for this clonotype. The V gene is TRBV7-2, the J gene TRBJ2-7, with D unclear. The CDR3 has 14 amino acids. Trimming stripped 1 base from V and 0 bases from J, with 7 bases between. The germline V gene has CDR1 SGHTA and CDR2 FQGNSA. In nucleotides, the CDR3 is TGTGCCAGCAGCTTAGGGACGTACTCCTACGAGCAGTACTTC. This codes for CASSLGTYSYEQYF.

The J gene is TRBJ2-3, the V gene TRBV2, with D perhaps assigned TRBD1 or TRBD2 (7 bases each). The V gene lost 6 bases and the J gene lost 3 bases, with 13 bases spanning the gap. CDR3 length equals 14 residues. Germline lookup yields CDR1 SNHLY and CDR2 FYNNEI. CDR3 sequence reads: CASSSQGGTDTQYF. The DNA for the CDR3 is TGTGCCAGCAGCTCCCAGGGGGGGACAGATACGCAGTATTTT.

In its sample, this clonotype was seen a few times. CDR3 in amino acids: CAISETGRDNEQFF. Here the CDR3 DNA reads TGTGCCATCAGTGAGACAGGGAGGGACAATGAGCAGTTCTTC. This chain joins TRBV10-3 and TRBJ2-1; D is possibly TRBD2 (7 bases). The germline gives CDR1 ENHRY, CDR2 SYGVKD. V lost 2 bases to trimming and J lost 5 bases, with 10 bases between them. The CDR3 runs 14 residues.

The chain is built from TRBV13 and TRBJ2-7; 9 bases are a match to TRBD1. The CDR3 loop spans 12 amino acids. V lost 5 bases and J lost 9; bases outside the gene matches: 5. The germline V gene has CDR1 PRHDT and CDR2 FYEKMQ (reference sequence). In DNA, the CDR3 is TGTGCCAGCAGCAAAACGGGACAGGGGCAGTACTTC. Translation: CASSKTGQGQYF.

This clonotype was counted a few times. The rearrangement links TRBV20-1 to TRBJ2-1; 8 bases map to TRBD2. Germline assignment: CDR1 DFQATT and CDR2 SNEGSKA (reference sequence). CDR3 size: 16 residues. The V segment lost 0 bases and the J segment 5 bases; nucleotides outside the gene matches: 9. CDR3 loop: CSARDLESGSHNEQFF. DNA of the CDR3: TGCAGTGCTAGAGATCTGGAAAGCGGGAGCCACAATGAGCAGTTCTTC.

Concerning this clonotype itself: One end of the junction fails to match germline, which may point to a read error. The chain couples TRBV12-3 or TRBV12-4 to TRBJ2-1; D gene unclear. The CDR3 is 14 amino acids. The DNA for the CDR3 is TGTGCCGGCAGTTTTCTTAGCTCCTACAATGAGCAGTTCTTC. Its protein product is CAGSFLSSYNEQFF.

The chain joins TRBV27 to TRBJ1-5; D call uncertain. The CDR3 extends over 16 amino acids. V lost 1 base and J lost 7, with 17 bases in between. Germline-derived CDR1 and CDR2 are MNHEY and SMNVEV (reference sequence). The chain's CDR3 is CASSLFALSGEQPQHF. DNA of the CDR3: TGTGCCAGCAGTTTATTCGCCCTTAGCGGAGAGCAGCCCCAGCATTTT.

The chain links TRBV14 to TRBJ2-2; D gene unclear. V shed 2 bases and J shed 3 bases, with 7 bases lying between them. CDR1 is SGHDN, CDR2 FVKESK, per germline. The CDR3 length is 14 residues. The CDR3 nucleotides read TGTGCCAGCAGCCAATGGGTCCACACCGGGGAGCTGTTTTTT. It yields the protein CASSQWVHTGELFF.

Many counts were recorded for this clonotype. This rearrangement joins TRBV12-3 or TRBV12-4 to TRBJ2-3; TRBD1 matches 11 bases. The CDR3 is 16 amino acids. V lost 5 bases, J lost 7 bases, and 11 bases stayed unmatched. This CDR3 is CASSPWTGGFDNTQYF. As DNA, the CDR3 is TGTGCCAGCAGTCCCTGGACAGGGGGCTTTGATAATACGCAGTATTTT.